This is a list of T cell receptor beta chains from one sample in a study of beta chain features in type 1 diabetes. Assay used: immunoSEQ multiplex PCR; TCRdb lists only in-frame clones, some missing. The table lists fewer than 500,000 clones, approximately 15% of them singletons. The material sequenced was naive CD4+ T cells from blood. The receptor set was obtained from a man younger than 45 in good health. The CDR3 runs from the conserved cysteine through the conserved F or W. The D gene is left open where the match is weak.

d_call,v_call,cdr3_aa
.,TRBV5-6,CASSFGLLPASEQYF
.,TRBV7-2,CASSQRLGTDTQYF
TRBD2,TRBV29-1,CSGQTGGNEQYF
TRBD2,TRBV7-9,CASSRGGADADTQYF
.,TRBV13,CASSLNSLTQYF
.,TRBV29-1,CSARDQLGTEAFF
TRBD1,TRBV6-5,CASRGQGGYTF
.,TRBV18,CASSRGPQETQYF
.,TRBV6-4,CASSRPRPRDWVNGEQFF
TRBD1,TRBV4-3,CASSQDVGTGRETQYF
.,TRBV30,CAWSPMNTEAFF
.,TRBV29-1,CSASRGGDQPQHF
TRBD2,TRBV7-3,CASSLSSGTETQYF
TRBD2,TRBV7-8,CASSLVLRLAGVAYNEQFF
.,TRBV9,CASSVDSYTDTQYF
TRBD2,TRBV29-1,CSAGTSGISVTYSEQFF
TRBD1,TRBV27,CASRVGSGQVFPSSYNEQFF
TRBD2,TRBV25-1,CASSEASGVLTDTQYF
.,TRBV7-9,CASSSGAGGELFF
.,TRBV5-4,CASSNKGSGANIQYF
.,TRBV7-2,CASSLVGGKNTGELFF
.,TRBV20-1,CSAIDAGPQHF